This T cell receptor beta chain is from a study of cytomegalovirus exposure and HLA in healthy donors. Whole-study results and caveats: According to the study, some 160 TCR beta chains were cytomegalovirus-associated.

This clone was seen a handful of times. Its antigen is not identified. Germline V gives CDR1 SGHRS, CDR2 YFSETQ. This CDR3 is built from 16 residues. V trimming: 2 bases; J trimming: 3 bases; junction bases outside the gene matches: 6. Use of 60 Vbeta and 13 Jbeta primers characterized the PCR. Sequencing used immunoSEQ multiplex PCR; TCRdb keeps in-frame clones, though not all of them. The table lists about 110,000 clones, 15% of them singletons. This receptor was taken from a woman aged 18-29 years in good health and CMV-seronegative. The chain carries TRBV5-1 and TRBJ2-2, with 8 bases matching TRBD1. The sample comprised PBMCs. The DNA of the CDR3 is TGCGCCAGCAGCTTAGGACAGGGCGTGGACACCGGGGAGCTGTTTTTT. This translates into CASSLGQGVDTGELFF.